The 3 T cell receptor beta chains in this list originate from one sample, sequenced in a study of T cell responses to AZD1222 COVID-19 vaccine (dated by TCRdb to the early 2020s). Libraries were prepared through the immunoSEQ multiplex PCR assay. Here the immuneACCESS table is served through TCRdb, limited to in-frame sequences with V and J called. Missing clones are a known gap in these copies; in checked studies unresolved V genes cover under half, and the rest lacks a known reason. The sample table shows about 140,000 clones, and around 89% are seen once. Roughly 4.7% of the sample is taken by the ten largest. In light of the paper, this sample's time point label describes: baseline before first vaccination. The source material was peripheral blood, sampled on day 0 of AZD1222 vaccination. These receptors came from an adult in good health.

In the case of this clone: The DNA is left out, because the CDR3 cannot be placed on it with certainty; the CDR3 is given as TCRdb lists it. The V and J genes are TRBV21-1 and TRBJ1-3. TRBV21-1 counts as a pseudogene. With termini counted, the CDR3 has 16 amino acids. CDR3 amino acids: CARGTLGWGSGNTIYF.

This clone occurred a few times. The chain links TRBV7-8 to TRBJ1-3; TRBD1 aligns across 7 bases. Germline V gene sequence: CDR1 SGHVS, CDR2 FQNEAQ. J was trimmed by 0 bases and V by 7 bases; bases with no gene match: 3. This CDR3 has 14 residues. CDR3 nucleotides: TGTGCCAGCAAAGGGGGCGGCTCTGGAAACACCATATATTTT. Translation gives CASKGGGSGNTIYF.

The chain joins TRBV5-1 to TRBJ2-5, with unresolved D. The germline V gene has CDR1 SGHRS and CDR2 YFSETQ. V lost 0 bases and J 4 bases, leaving 7 bases between the germline ends. The CDR3 totals 13 residues. The CDR3 region has the DNA TGCGCCAGCAGCTTGGGGCGGTCAGAGACCCAGTACTTC. Protein: CASSLGRSETQYF.